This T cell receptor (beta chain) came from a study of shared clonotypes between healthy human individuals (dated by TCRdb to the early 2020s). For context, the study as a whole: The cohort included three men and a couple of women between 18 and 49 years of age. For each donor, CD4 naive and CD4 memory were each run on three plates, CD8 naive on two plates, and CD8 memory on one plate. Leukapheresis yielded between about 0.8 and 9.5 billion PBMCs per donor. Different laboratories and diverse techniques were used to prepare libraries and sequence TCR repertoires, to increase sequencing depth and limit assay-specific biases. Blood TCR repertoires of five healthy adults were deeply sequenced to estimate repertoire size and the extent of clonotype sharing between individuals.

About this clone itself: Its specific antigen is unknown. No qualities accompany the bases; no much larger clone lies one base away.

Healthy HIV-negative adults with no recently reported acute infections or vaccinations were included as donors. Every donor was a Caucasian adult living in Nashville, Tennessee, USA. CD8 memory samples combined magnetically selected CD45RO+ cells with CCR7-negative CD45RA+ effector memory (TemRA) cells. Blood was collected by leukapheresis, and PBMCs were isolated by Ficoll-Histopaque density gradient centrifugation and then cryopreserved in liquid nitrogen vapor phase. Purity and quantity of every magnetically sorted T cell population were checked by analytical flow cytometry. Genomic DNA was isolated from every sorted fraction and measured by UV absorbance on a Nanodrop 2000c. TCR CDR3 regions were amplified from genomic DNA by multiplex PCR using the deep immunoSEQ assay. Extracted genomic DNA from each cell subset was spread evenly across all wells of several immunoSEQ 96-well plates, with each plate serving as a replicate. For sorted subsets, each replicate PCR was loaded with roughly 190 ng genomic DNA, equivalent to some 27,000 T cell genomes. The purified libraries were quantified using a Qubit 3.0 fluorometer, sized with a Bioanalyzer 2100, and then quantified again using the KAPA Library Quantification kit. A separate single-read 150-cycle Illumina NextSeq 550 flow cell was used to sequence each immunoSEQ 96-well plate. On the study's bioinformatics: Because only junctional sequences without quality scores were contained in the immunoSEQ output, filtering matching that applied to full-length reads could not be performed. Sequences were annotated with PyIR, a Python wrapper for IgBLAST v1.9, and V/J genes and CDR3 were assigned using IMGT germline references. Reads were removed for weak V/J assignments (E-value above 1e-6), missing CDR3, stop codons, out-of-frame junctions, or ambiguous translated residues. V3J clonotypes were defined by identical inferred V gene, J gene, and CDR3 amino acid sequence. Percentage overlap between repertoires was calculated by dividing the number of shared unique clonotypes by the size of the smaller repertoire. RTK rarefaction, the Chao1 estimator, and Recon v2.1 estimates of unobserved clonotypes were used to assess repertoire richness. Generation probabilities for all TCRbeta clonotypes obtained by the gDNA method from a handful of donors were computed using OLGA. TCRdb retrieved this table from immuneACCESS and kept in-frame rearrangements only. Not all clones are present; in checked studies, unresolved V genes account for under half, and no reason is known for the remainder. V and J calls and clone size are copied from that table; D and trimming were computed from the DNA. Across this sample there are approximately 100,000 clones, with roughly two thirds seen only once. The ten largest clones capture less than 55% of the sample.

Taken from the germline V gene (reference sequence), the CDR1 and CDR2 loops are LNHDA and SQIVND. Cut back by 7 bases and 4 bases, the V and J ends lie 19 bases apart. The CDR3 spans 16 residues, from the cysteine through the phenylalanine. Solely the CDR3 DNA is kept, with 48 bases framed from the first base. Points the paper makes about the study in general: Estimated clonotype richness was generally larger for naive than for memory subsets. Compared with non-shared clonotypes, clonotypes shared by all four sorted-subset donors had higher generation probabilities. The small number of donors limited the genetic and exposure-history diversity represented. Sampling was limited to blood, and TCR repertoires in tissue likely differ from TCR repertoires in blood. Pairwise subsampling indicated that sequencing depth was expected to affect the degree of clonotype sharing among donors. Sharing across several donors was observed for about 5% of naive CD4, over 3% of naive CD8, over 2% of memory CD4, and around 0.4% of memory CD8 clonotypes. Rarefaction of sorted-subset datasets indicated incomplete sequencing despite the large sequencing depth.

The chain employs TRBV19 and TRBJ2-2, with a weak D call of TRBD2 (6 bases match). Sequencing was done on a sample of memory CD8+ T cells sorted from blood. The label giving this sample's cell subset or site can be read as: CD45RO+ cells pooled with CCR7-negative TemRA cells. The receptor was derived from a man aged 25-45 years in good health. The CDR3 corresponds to CASTDSERRVTGELFF. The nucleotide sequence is TGTGCCAGTACCGACAGTGAGCGGAGGGTCACCGGGGAGCTGTTTTTT.